A single sample is the source of the 11 T cell receptor beta chains below, sequenced in a study of cytomegalovirus exposure and HLA in healthy donors (dated by TCRdb to the late 2010s). Libraries were prepared through the immunoSEQ multiplex PCR assay. The multiplex PCR relied on a mix of 60 forward primers for TCR Vbeta segments and 13 reverse primers for TCR Jbeta segments. TCRdb limited this immuneACCESS table to in-frame rearrangements with V and J called. A share of clones is missing; checked studies link under half to unresolved V genes, and the rest is unexplained. This sample lists roughly 98,000 clones; under 70% were detected once. In total, the top ten clones hold 2% to 3% of the sample. The sequencing sample was made of PBMCs. The receptors come from a man aged 50-59 years in good health and CMV-seronegative.

The rearrangement uses TRBV6-5 and TRBJ2-7, with a tentative D call TRBD2 (6 bases). In germline, CDR1 is MNHEY, CDR2 SVGAGI. The CDR3 extends over 14 amino acids. Between the trimmed V and J ends, which lost 6 bases and 2 bases, there was a span of 14 bases. The CDR3 loop reads CASSRPTRTYEQYF. CDR3 bases: TGTGCCAGCAGCCGTCCGACTAGAACCTACGAGCAGTACTTC.

The chain is built from TRBV5-6 and TRBJ2-3, with 11 bases matching TRBD2. Unmatched junction bases numbered 5, after V lost 3 bases and J lost 2 bases. The CDR3 is 16 residues long. Germline assignment: CDR1 SGHDT and CDR2 YYEEEE. The CDR3 sequence: CASSSTSGKPTDTQYF. CDR3 nucleotides: TGTGCCAGCAGCTCGACTAGCGGGAAACCCACAGATACGCAGTATTTT.

This clone was seen a few times. This chain links TRBV6-1 with TRBJ1-1, with D possibly matching TRBD1 (6 bases). CDR3 length: 15 residues. Germline values: CDR1 MNHNS, CDR2 SASEGT. The V and J ends lost 1 base and 0 bases respectively, with 9 bases between them. The chain's CDR3 is CASSEVNRVNTEAFF. The CDR3 coding sequence is TGTGCCAGCAGTGAAGTCAACAGGGTGAACACTGAAGCTTTCTTT.

This clone was picked up a small number of times. The chain has TRBV6-5 and TRBJ1-2; D is ambiguous. The CDR3 is 10 amino acids. CDR1 and CDR2 from the germline V gene are MNHEY and SVGAGI. V gave up 10 bases and J gave up 8 bases, with 11 bases separating them. CDR3: CATRRGGYTF. The CDR3 coding sequence is TGTGCCACCCGTCGCGGAGGCTACACCTTC.

This clone turned up a few times. The chain uses TRBV9 and TRBJ2-3; 8 positions match TRBD2. Trimming at V came to 3 bases and at J to 2 bases, leaving 5 bases not matched to a gene. Germline V gene data show CDR1 as SGDLS and CDR2 as YYNGEE. There are 15 residues in the CDR3. CDR3 loop: CASSGGGLVTDTQYF. The CDR3 DNA follows: TGTGCCAGCAGCGGCGGGGGACTAGTCACAGATACGCAGTATTTT.

The V and J genes are TRBV27 and TRBJ2-1; no definite D call. Germline-derived CDR1 and CDR2 are MNHEY and SMNVEV (reference sequence). The CDR3 runs 15 residues. Trimming cost V 3 bases and J 5 bases, with 14 bases left between them. DNA of the CDR3: TGTGCCAGCAGTTTGTTCGGAGTTCAAGACAATGAGCAGTTCTTC. It translates to CASSLFGVQDNEQFF.

This clone has a single count. The chain uses TRBV5-1 and TRBJ1-1, with D perhaps TRBD1 (5 bases). Per germline, CDR1 SGHRS and CDR2 YFSETQ. The CDR3 runs to 14 residues. The ends were cut back, 3 bases at V and 0 bases at J, with 9 bases in the middle. The CDR3 DNA reads TGCGCCAGCAGCTCAGAGACAGTGAACACTGAAGCTTTCTTT. Residues: CASSSETVNTEAFF.

The chain combines TRBV10-3 with TRBJ1-2, with TRBD1 matching 8 bases. Germline loops: CDR1 ENHRY, CDR2 SYGVKD. Losses at the gene ends were 0 bases for V and 3 bases for J; bases not matched to a gene: 6. The CDR3 covers 16 residues. CDR3 region: CAISESKMDRDYGYTF. The CDR3 coding sequence is TGTGCCATCAGTGAGTCAAAAATGGACAGGGACTATGGCTACACCTTC.

The chain couples TRBV4-1 to TRBJ2-5; 16 bases are a match to TRBD2. The CDR3 extends over 17 amino acids. Per the germline V gene, CDR1 is MGHRA and CDR2 is YSYEKL. J was trimmed by 5 bases and V by 4 bases; bases with no gene match: 7. CDR3 sequence reads: CASSLGTSGGVRETQYF. CDR3 in DNA: TGCGCCAGCAGCCTGGGGACTAGCGGGGGGGTTCGGGAGACCCAGTACTTC.

The chain recombines TRBV5-8 with TRBJ2-1, with D possibly TRBD1 on 6 matching bases. Germline V gives CDR1 SGHTS, CDR2 YDEGEE. The CDR3 contains 13 residues. The germline V and J ends were trimmed by 1 base and 8 bases, with 10 bases remaining between them. CDR3 sequence (DNA): TGTGCCAGCAGCTTGACAGGGTGGTATGAGCAGTTCTTC. It translates to CASSLTGWYEQFF.

V and J are TRBV28 and TRBJ1-5; 10 bases are shared with TRBD1. There are 16 residues in the CDR3. J lost 1 base, V lost 5 bases, and 5 bases had no gene match. Germline CDR1 and CDR2: MDHEN and SYDVKM. The CDR3 DNA sequence: TGTGCCAGCAGTCGACAGGGGGCTACCAGCAATCAGCCCCAGCATTTT. Translation: CASSRQGATSNQPQHF.